This TCR beta chain was sequenced during a study of T-cell reconstitution after alpha-beta-depleted transplantation in children (dated by TCRdb to the mid-2010s). Background on the whole study: The study quantitatively tracked T-cell immune reconstitution after TCRalphabeta/CD19-depleted allogeneic hematopoietic cell transplantation in children using TCR repertoire profiling. Overall results and qualifications from the work: About two months after transplant, the apparently early recovery of alphabetaT-cell counts reportedly depended on just several hundred clones that had expanded rapidly and came from non-depleted graft cells. In some patients, the high TCRbeta diversity seen at day 60 was put down to recipient T cells and intrathymic progenitors that had survived conditioning. Over subsequent months, a decline in hyperexpanded clone frequencies was noted, and after one year, T-cell counts and TCRbeta diversity were mostly ascribed to newly produced T cells.

Trimming takes 2 bases off V and 0 bases off J; junction bases not matched to a gene: 7. The CDR3 spans 15 residues, from the cysteine through the phenylalanine. Only CDR3 DNA remains: 45 bases, in frame from the first base. CDR1 and CDR2 were assigned from the germline V gene (reference sequence) as DFQATT and SNEGSKA. This clonotype came up a few times. It has no known antigen specificity. Base qualities are not at hand, and no much larger clone is one base apart. The library was obtained by PCR. Instrument on record: Illumina HiSeq 2500. TCR library preparation used molecular barcoding, with unique molecular identifiers applied to normalize quantification of the TCRbeta repertoire. TCRdb trimmed public reads at Q25 via fastp, called clones via MiXCR and kept in-frame beta chains. Each entry merges the rows of one CDR3 protein and shows their most common DNA and genes. The sample table holds approximately 630,000 distinct CDR3 sequences, of which around 12% were seen once. The biggest ten clones account for roughly 0.84% of the sample.

The sample's treatment or condition label, in plain terms: allogeneic hematopoietic cell transplantation with graft depleted of TCRalphabeta T cells and CD19 B cells. Transplant recipients were children who received TCRalphabeta/CD19-depleted allogeneic hematopoietic cell grafts. This chain is built from TRBV20-1 and TRBJ2-7, and 7 junction bases match TRBD1. This sample comprised PBMCs, obtained before TCRalphabeta/CD19-depleted stem cell transplant. The clonotype was recovered from a girl aged 2 to 9 with congenital amegakaryocytic thrombocytopenia, due to receive a stem cell transplant. The CDR3 region reads CSARNHGDSSYEQYF. The DNA sequence is as follows: TGCAGTGCTAGAAACCACGGGGACAGCTCCTACGAGCAGTACTTC.